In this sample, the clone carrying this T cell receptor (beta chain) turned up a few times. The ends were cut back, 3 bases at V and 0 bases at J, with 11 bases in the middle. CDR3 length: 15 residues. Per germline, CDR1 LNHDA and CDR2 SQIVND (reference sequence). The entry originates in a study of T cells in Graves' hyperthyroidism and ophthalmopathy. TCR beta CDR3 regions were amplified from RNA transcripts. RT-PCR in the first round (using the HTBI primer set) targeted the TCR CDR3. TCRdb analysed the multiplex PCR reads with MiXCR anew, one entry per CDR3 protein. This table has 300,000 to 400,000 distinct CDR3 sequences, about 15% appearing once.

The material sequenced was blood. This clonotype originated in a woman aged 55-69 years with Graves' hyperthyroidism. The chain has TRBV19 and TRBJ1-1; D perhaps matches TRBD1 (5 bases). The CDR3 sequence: CASSMGGGMNTEAFF. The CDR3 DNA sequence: TGTGCCAGTAGTATGGGGGGGGGAATGAACACTGAAGCTTTCTTT.